A single sample gave rise to the 2 T cell receptor beta chains below, sequenced in a study of T cell responses to AZD1222 COVID-19 vaccine. The table came from immunoSEQ multiplex PCR; TCRdb's copy has only in-frame clones and leaves some out. In the table there are some 150,000 clones, almost 90% of which are singletons. The starting material was peripheral blood, obtained on day 0 of AZD1222 vaccination. The receptors shown here come from an adult in good health.

The chain couples TRBV6-6 to TRBJ2-3; D gene ambiguous. The ends were cut back, 2 bases at V and 3 bases at J, with 12 bases in the middle. The CDR3 covers 15 residues. Looked up from germline, CDR1 is MNHNY and CDR2 is SVGAGI (reference sequence). The CDR3 nucleotides read TGTGCCAGCAGTTACGACCCCCAGAGAACAGATACGCAGTATTTT. This translates into CASSYDPQRTDTQYF.

The chain has TRBV11-2 and TRBJ2-2; a possible D gene is TRBD2 (5 bases). The germline V and J ends were trimmed by 0 bases and 9 bases, with 11 bases remaining between them. The CDR3 consists of 14 residues. CDR1 SGHAT and CDR2 FQNNGV come from the germline V gene. The CDR3 region has the DNA TGTGCCAGCAGCTTAGACGGGAACGGCAGGGAGCTGTTTTTT. The encoded protein is CASSLDGNGRELFF.